The T cell receptor (beta chain) under discussion was sequenced for a study of graft-versus-host responses after intestinal transplantation. Points from the study as a whole: Subjects displaying graft-donor T cell macrochimerism possessed elevated graft-versus-host to host-versus-graft clonal ratios inside allografts. Investigators detected GvH clones in recipient marrow, with some emerging earlier in ileum or blood.

Germline V gene lookup returns CDR1 SGHTS and CDR2 YDEGEE. After removal of 2 bases from V and 3 bases from J, the junction contained 6 bases not matched to a gene. This CDR3 region has 17 residues. Here immunoSEQ multiplex PCR was the method, and the copy in TCRdb shows in-frame clones only, minus some. The table has around 96,000 clones, more than 85% seen once. As concerns this clone: Its antigen remains unknown.

The origin of this receptor is a human donor who received an intestinal transplant. The sample consisted of unstimulated CD4+ T cells sorted from spleen or lymph node cells, taken before intestinal transplant. This rearrangement joins TRBV5-8 to TRBJ2-7, with 15 bases matching TRBD2. The DNA for the CDR3 is TGTGCCAGCAGCTTTCATCCGGGACTAGCGGGGGGCTACGAGCAGTACTTC. This translates into CASSFHPGLAGGYEQYF.